Detailed here is one T cell receptor (beta chain). This clone occurred many times. Its antigen is still unknown. No base quality information exists; no much larger clone differs at one position. The protocol used for the library was PCR. Instrument on record: Illumina HiSeq 4000. High-throughput sequencing was used to profile the TCR beta-chain CDR3 region of each patient. Per the source publication's procedure: Drawing on CDR3 differences between clinicopathological groups, the researchers built a classifier meant to tell apart patients with distant-metastatic papillary thyroid cancer. The Shannon index was used to measure repertoire diversity, and the Morisita-Horn index was used to measure how similar tumor and blood repertoires were. TCRdb reworked the public reads: Q25 trimming with fastp, MiXCR clone assembly, productive beta chains retained. TCRdb's processing, not the study's, gives the V and J calls here. Across this sample there are 32,000 or so clones, with about a sixth seen only once. 5.5% to 7% of the sample comes from the top ten.

The CDR3, cysteine through phenylalanine, is 14 amino acids long. Of all the DNA, just the CDR3 is kept, 42 bases in frame from base 1. In the germline V gene, CDR1 corresponds to SGHTA and CDR2 to FQGNSA. V gives up 1 base and J gives up 1 base, and the segment between their germline ends measures 7 bases. These data originate in a study of metastatic and nonmetastatic thyroid tumors (dated by TCRdb to 2018 to 2021). Regarding the study in general: The researchers compared repertoires between peripheral blood samples and tumor or nodule tissue samples from patients with malignant or benign thyroid disease.

None of the patients had been given any treatment before thyroid surgery. Patient clinical samples collected from about 2012 to 2019 were retrospectively analysed using T-cell receptor beta sequencing. What the authors observed across the whole study: TCR beta diversity was reported as significantly higher in malignant tumors than in benign nodules, in both blood and tumor samples.

Sequenced sample: blood. The chain couples TRBV7-2 to TRBJ2-5; TRBD1 is a weak D gene call, 5 bases matching. This receptor was identified in a male donor with papillary thyroid cancer or a benign thyroid nodule (not recorded which). Some clones in this sample may be carry-over from other donors' samples. The DNA reads TGTGCCAGCAGCTTAGGACAGACCCAAGAGACCCAGTACTTC. This sequence encodes CASSLGQTQETQYF.